This T cell receptor (beta chain) was profiled in a study of cytomegalovirus exposure and HLA in healthy donors. General study findings and limits: Overall, approximately 180 TCR beta chains were annotated as cytomegalovirus-associated. Rare TCR sequences dominated, though some public TCRs recurred in many donors.

CDR3 size: 17 residues. V trimming: 0 bases; J trimming: 3 bases; junction bases outside the gene matches: 11. Germline V gives CDR1 SGHKS, CDR2 YYEKEE (reference sequence). With respect to this clone: The antigen is undetermined.

The method was immunoSEQ multiplex PCR; TCRdb's version includes in-frame clones alone and lacks a portion of them. The sample includes around 130,000 clones, about 83% of them seen just once. The chain links TRBV5-5 to TRBJ2-7, with 8 bases that match TRBD1. Source material: PBMCs. The sequence was obtained from a woman aged 30 to 39 in good health and CMV-seronegative. The CDR3 DNA follows: TGTGCCAGCAGCTTGGCCAATGGTCAGGGGGCGATCTACGAGCAGTACTTC. Its translation is CASSLANGQGAIYEQYF.